These 10 T cell receptor beta chains share one sample of origin, sequenced in a study of T-cell reconstitution after alpha-beta-depleted transplantation in children. TCRbeta library preparation incorporated unique molecular identifiers. TCRdb re-analysed the PCR reads in MiXCR, keeping a single row per CDR3 protein. The data contain 300,000 to 400,000 distinct CDR3 sequences, roughly 16% of them singletons. The sequences come from PBMCs, mostly from graft donor cells, collected 360 days after TCRalphabeta/CD19-depleted stem cell transplant. The receptor source for this set is a male patient between 2 and 9 years old who had a stem cell transplant for acute lymphoblastic leukemia, so the T cells may come from the graft donor.

This chain connects TRBV5-1 to TRBJ2-5, with 12 bases that match TRBD2. Germline CDR1 SGHRS, CDR2 YFSETQ. The CDR3 consists of 16 residues. The ends lost 4 bases at V and 2 bases at J; junction bases unmatched: 6. In DNA form, the CDR3 reads TGCGCCAGCAGCATGGGACTAGCGGGCGGGCAAGAGACCCAGTACTTC. Amino acid sequence: CASSMGLAGGQETQYF.

The sample holds a few counts of this clonotype. The chain carries TRBV12-3 or TRBV12-4 and TRBJ2-7; 12 bases agree with TRBD1. This CDR3 is built from 17 residues. The J segment lost 2 bases and the V segment lost 3 bases, leaving 8 bases of the junction unmatched. CDR3 in DNA: TGTGCCAGCAGTTTTGGGACAGGGGGCGCCTTCGCCTACGAGCAGTACTTC. Encoded protein: CASSFGTGGAFAYEQYF.

V and J are TRBV20-1 and TRBJ2-7; D remains ambiguous. V was clipped by 5 bases and J by 6 bases, with 11 bases between them. Germline V gives CDR1 DFQATT, CDR2 SNEGSKA (reference sequence). The CDR3 is made up of 11 amino acids. CDR3 bases: TGCAGTGCTGAAAAGAGCCGCGAGCAGTACTTC. Translating it yields CSAEKSREQYF.

The CDR3, as DNA: TGTGCCAGCAGTTATCCGCGGGGCACCAATGAGCAGTTCTTC. It translates to CASSYPRGTNEQFF. The chain uses TRBV6-2 or TRBV6-3 and TRBJ2-1; possible D gene TRBD2, 6 bases. The V gene's germline CDR1 is MNHEY and CDR2 SVGEGT. The CDR3 has 14 residues. Trimming pared 3 bases from V and 6 bases from J, leaving 12 bases between.

This sequence joins TRBV9 and TRBJ1-2, with unresolved D. Germline V gene data show CDR1 as SGDLS and CDR2 as YYNGEE. CDR3 length: 14 amino acids. Trimming cost V 2 bases and J 4 bases, with 12 bases left between them. The CDR3 DNA is TGTGCCAGCAGCGTCGGGGAGGGAGGCTATGGCTACACCTTC. Amino acid sequence: CASSVGEGGYGYTF. Drawing the rest from reference TRBV9 and TRBJ1-2, the complete variable domain is DSGVTQTPKHLITATGQRVTLRCSPRSGDLSVYWYQQSLDQGLQFLIQYYNGEERAKGNILERFSAQQFPDLHSELNLSSLELGDSALYFCASSVGEGGYGYTFGSGTRLTVV.

This clonotype was recorded a few times. The chain combines TRBV28 with TRBJ2-5; tentative D call: TRBD2 (5 bases). Germline V lookup: CDR1 MDHEN, CDR2 SYDVKM. The length of the CDR3 is 14 residues. Trimming removed 5 bases at V and 2 bases at J, with 12 bases between. CDR3 loop: CASSRGVFQETQYF. CDR3 nucleotide sequence: TGTGCCAGCAGTCGGGGAGTATTTCAAGAGACCCAGTACTTC. Full variable domain (rest looked up from reference TRBV28 and TRBJ2-5): DVKVTQSSRYLVKRTGEKVFLECVQDMDHENMFWYRQDPGLGLRLIYFSYDVKMKEKGDIPEGYSVSREKKERFSLILESASTNQTSMYLCASSRGVFQETQYFGPGTRLLVL.

The V call is TRBV3-1, the J call TRBJ2-1; 8 bases fit TRBD2. The CDR3 covers 17 residues. V gave up 0 bases and J gave up 4 bases; unmatched junction bases: 8. Per germline, CDR1 LGHDT and CDR2 YNNKEL (reference sequence). The CDR3 region has the DNA TGTGCCAGCAGCCAAGATCTGGGACTAGTGGGATACAATGAGCAGTTCTTC. It encodes CASSQDLGLVGYNEQFF.

This clonotype occurred a few times. This chain connects TRBV7-2 to TRBJ2-7, with 7 bases that match TRBD2. This CDR3 has 15 residues. Germline loops: CDR1 SGHTA, CDR2 FQGNSA. J lost 0 bases, V lost 5 bases, and 7 bases had no gene match. CDR3 sequence reads: CASSNSGTTSYEQYF. The CDR3 region has the DNA TGTGCCAGCAGCAATTCCGGGACTACCTCCTACGAGCAGTACTTC.

This clonotype came up a few times. The V call is TRBV19, the J call TRBJ2-1; TRBD1 matches 7 bases. This CDR3 region has 13 residues. Germline CDR1 reads LNHDA; CDR2 reads SQIVND (reference sequence). V was pared by 8 bases and J by 4 bases, with 5 bases of the junction left unmatched. The CDR3 DNA is TGTGCCAGTTCGATGGGACAGTACAATGAGCAGTTCTTC. Residues: CASSMGQYNEQFF.

A few counts support this clonotype. The V gene is TRBV5-1, the J gene TRBJ1-1, with unresolved D. Trimming left V 2 bases short and J 7 bases short, with 21 bases between. The CDR3 is 16 residues long. From germline, CDR1 is SGHRS and CDR2 YFSETQ. The CDR3 region is CASSFSSVQEANEAFF. The CDR3 DNA reads TGCGCCAGCAGCTTTAGTTCTGTACAAGAGGCGAATGAAGCTTTCTTT.